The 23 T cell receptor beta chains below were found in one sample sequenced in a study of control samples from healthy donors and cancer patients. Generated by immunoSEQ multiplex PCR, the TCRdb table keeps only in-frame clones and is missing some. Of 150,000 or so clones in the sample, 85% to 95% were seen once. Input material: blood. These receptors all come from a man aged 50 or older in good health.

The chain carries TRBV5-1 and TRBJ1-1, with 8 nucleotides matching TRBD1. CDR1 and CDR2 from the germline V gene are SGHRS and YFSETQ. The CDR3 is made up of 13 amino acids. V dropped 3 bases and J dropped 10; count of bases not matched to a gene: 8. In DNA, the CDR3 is TGCGCCAGCAGCTCAGGGGGCGCAGGGAGAGCTTTCTTT. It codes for CASSSGGAGRAFF.

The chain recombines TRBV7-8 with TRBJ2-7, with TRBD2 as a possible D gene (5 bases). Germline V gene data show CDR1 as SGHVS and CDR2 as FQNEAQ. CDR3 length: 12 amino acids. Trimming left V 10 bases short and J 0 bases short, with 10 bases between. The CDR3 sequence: CATGVGSYEQYF. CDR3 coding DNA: TGTGCCACCGGGGTTGGCTCCTACGAGCAGTACTTC.

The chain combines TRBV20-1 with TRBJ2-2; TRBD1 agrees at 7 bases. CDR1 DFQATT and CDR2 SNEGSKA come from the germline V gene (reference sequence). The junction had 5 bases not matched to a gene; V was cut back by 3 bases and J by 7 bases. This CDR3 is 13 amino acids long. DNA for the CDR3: TGCAGTGCTAGTAAGGGGGCGAACGGGGAGCTGTTTTTT. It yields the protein CSASKGANGELFF.

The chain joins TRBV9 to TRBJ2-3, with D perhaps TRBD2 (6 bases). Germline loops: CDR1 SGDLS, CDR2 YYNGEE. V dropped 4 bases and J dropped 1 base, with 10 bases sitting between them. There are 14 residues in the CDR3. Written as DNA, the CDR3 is TGTGCCAGCAGCCCCGGAGGGGGCACAGATACGCAGTATTTT. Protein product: CASSPGGGTDTQYF.

Here the CDR3 reads CASSKTLLNTEAFF. CDR3 DNA sequence: TGTGCCAGTAGTAAGACTCTTTTGAACACTGAAGCTTTCTTT. The gene calls are TRBV19 and TRBJ1-1; D gene ambiguous. Trimming left V 4 bases short and J 0 bases short, with 9 bases between. CDR3 length: 14 amino acids. CDR1 is LNHDA and CDR2 is SQIVND in the germline V gene (reference sequence). The full variable domain, completed using reference TRBV19 and TRBJ1-1, is DGGITQSPKYLFRKEGQNVTLSCEQNLNHDAMYWYRQDPGQGLRLIYYSQIVNDFQKGDIAEGYSVSREKKESFPLTVTSAQKNPTAFYLCASSKTLLNTEAFFGQGTRLTVV.

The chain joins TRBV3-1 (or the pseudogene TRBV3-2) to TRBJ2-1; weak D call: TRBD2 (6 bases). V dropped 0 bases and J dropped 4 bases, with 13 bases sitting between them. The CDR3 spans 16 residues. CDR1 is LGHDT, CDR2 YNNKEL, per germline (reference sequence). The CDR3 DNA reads TGTGCCAGCAGCCAAGAGGGGAGGAATCGATACAATGAGCAGTTCTTC. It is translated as CASSQEGRNRYNEQFF.

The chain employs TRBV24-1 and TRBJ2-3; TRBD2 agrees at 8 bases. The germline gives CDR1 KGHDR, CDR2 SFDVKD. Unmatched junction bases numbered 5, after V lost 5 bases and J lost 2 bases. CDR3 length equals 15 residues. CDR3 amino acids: CATSGLAGNTDTQYF. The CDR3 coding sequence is TGTGCCACCAGTGGGCTAGCGGGTAACACAGATACGCAGTATTTT.

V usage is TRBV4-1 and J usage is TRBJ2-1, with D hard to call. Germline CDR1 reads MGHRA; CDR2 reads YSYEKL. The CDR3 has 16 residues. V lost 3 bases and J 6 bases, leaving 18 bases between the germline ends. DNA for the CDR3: TGCGCCAGCAGCCAGCAAATTGGAGTTTCGGTCAATGAGCAGTTCTTC. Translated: CASSQQIGVSVNEQFF.

In DNA form, the CDR3 reads TGTGCCAGCAGTTCCAGGGAGACCCAGTACTTC. Translating it yields CASSSRETQYF. This chain joins TRBV2 and TRBJ2-5, with D unresolved. The CDR3 totals 11 residues. V was shortened by 5 bases and J by 5 bases, with 6 bases between the two germline ends. Germline loops: CDR1 SNHLY, CDR2 FYNNEI.

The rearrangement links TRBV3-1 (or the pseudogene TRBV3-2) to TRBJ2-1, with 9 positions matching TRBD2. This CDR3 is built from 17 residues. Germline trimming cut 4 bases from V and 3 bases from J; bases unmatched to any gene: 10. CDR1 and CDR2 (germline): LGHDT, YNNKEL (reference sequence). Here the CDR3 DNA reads TGTGCCAGCAGCCCTCTCTTAGCGGGAGAGTTCTACAATGAGCAGTTCTTC. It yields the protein CASSPLLAGEFYNEQFF.

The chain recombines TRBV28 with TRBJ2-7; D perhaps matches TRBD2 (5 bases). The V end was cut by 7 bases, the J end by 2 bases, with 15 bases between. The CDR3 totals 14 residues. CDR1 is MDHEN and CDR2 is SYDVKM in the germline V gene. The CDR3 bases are TGTGCCAGCACCCTGTTTGAGGGAACCTACGAGCAGTACTTC. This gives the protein CASTLFEGTYEQYF.

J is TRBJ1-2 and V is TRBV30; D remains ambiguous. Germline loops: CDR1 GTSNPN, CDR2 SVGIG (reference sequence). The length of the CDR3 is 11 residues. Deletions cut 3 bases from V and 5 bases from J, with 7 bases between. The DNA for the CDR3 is TGTGCCTGGAGAGCCCCTTATGGCTACACCTTC. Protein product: CAWRAPYGYTF.

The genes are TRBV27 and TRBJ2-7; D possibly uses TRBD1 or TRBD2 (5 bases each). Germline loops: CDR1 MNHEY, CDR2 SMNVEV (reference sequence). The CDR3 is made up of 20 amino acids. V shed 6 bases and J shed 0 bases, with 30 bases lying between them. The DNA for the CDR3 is TGTGCCAGCAGGCGGAACCTACCGGGACGGCGAACTGACCTCTCCTACGAGCAGTACTTC. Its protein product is CASRRNLPGRRTDLSYEQYF.

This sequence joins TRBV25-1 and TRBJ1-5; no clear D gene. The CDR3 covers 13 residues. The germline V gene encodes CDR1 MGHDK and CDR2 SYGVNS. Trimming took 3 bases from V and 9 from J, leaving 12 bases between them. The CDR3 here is CASSDRTNGPQHF. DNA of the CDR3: TGTGCCAGCAGTGATCGCACTAATGGGCCCCAGCATTTT.

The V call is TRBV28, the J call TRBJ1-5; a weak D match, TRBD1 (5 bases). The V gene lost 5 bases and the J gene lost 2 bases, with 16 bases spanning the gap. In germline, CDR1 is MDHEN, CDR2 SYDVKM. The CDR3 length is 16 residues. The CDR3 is CASSPPGRGRNQPQHF. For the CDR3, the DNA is TGTGCCAGCAGTCCTCCGGGGAGGGGACGCAATCAGCCCCAGCATTTT.

The CDR3 sequence is CASSSRRARNSPLHF. CDR3 nucleotide sequence: TGTGCCAGCAGTTCTAGACGGGCACGGAATTCACCCCTCCACTTT. This sequence joins TRBV28 and TRBJ1-6; D ambiguous. CDR1 MDHEN and CDR2 SYDVKM come from the germline V gene. The CDR3 runs 15 residues. Trimming shortened V by 4 bases and J by 7 bases, and 14 bases separated the two germline ends.

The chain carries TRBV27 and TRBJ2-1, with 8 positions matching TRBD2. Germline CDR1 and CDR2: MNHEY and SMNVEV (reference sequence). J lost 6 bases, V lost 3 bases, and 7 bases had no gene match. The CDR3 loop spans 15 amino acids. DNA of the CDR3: TGTGCCAGCAGTTTTAGGCTAGCGGGCGTCAATGAGCAGTTCTTC. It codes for CASSFRLAGVNEQFF.

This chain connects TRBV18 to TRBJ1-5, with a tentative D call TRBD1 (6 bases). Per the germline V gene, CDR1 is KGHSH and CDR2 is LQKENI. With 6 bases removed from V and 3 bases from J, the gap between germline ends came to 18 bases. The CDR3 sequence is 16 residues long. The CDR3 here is CASSRDQGIYNQPQHF. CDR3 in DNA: TGTGCCAGCTCTCGAGACCAGGGGATTTACAATCAGCCCCAGCATTTT.

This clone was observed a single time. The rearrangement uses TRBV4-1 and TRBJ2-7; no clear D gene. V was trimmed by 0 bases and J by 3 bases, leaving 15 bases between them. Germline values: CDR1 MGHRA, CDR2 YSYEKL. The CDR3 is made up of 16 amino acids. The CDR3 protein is CASSQDPTRPNYEQYF. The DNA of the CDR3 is TGCGCCAGCAGCCAAGACCCAACAAGACCAAACTACGAGCAGTACTTC.

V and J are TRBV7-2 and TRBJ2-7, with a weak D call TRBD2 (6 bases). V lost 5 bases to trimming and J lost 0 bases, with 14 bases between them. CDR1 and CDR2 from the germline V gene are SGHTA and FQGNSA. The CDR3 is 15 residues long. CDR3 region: CASSRSGVSSYEQYF. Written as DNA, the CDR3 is TGTGCCAGCAGCCGCTCGGGGGTCAGCTCCTACGAGCAGTACTTC.

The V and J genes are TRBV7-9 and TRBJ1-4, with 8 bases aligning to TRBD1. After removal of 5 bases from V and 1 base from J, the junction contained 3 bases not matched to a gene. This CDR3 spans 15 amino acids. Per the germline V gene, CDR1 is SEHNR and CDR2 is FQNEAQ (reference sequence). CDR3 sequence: CASSLTGGTNEKLFF. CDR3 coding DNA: TGTGCCAGCAGCCTCACAGGGGGAACTAATGAAAAACTGTTTTTT.

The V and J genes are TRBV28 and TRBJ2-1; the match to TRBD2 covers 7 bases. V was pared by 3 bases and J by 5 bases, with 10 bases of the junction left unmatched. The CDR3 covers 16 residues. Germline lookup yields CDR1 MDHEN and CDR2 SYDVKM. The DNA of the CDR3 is TGTGCCAGCAGTTTCAGGTACTCGGGACTAAACAATGAGCAGTTCTTC. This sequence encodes CASSFRYSGLNNEQFF.

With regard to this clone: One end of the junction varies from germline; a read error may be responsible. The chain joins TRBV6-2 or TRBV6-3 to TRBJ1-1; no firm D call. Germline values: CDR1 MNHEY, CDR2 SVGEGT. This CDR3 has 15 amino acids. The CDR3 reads CASSYYRAGNSEAFF. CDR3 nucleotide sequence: TGTGCCAGCAGTTACTACCGGGCGGGGAACAGTGAAGCTTTCTTT.